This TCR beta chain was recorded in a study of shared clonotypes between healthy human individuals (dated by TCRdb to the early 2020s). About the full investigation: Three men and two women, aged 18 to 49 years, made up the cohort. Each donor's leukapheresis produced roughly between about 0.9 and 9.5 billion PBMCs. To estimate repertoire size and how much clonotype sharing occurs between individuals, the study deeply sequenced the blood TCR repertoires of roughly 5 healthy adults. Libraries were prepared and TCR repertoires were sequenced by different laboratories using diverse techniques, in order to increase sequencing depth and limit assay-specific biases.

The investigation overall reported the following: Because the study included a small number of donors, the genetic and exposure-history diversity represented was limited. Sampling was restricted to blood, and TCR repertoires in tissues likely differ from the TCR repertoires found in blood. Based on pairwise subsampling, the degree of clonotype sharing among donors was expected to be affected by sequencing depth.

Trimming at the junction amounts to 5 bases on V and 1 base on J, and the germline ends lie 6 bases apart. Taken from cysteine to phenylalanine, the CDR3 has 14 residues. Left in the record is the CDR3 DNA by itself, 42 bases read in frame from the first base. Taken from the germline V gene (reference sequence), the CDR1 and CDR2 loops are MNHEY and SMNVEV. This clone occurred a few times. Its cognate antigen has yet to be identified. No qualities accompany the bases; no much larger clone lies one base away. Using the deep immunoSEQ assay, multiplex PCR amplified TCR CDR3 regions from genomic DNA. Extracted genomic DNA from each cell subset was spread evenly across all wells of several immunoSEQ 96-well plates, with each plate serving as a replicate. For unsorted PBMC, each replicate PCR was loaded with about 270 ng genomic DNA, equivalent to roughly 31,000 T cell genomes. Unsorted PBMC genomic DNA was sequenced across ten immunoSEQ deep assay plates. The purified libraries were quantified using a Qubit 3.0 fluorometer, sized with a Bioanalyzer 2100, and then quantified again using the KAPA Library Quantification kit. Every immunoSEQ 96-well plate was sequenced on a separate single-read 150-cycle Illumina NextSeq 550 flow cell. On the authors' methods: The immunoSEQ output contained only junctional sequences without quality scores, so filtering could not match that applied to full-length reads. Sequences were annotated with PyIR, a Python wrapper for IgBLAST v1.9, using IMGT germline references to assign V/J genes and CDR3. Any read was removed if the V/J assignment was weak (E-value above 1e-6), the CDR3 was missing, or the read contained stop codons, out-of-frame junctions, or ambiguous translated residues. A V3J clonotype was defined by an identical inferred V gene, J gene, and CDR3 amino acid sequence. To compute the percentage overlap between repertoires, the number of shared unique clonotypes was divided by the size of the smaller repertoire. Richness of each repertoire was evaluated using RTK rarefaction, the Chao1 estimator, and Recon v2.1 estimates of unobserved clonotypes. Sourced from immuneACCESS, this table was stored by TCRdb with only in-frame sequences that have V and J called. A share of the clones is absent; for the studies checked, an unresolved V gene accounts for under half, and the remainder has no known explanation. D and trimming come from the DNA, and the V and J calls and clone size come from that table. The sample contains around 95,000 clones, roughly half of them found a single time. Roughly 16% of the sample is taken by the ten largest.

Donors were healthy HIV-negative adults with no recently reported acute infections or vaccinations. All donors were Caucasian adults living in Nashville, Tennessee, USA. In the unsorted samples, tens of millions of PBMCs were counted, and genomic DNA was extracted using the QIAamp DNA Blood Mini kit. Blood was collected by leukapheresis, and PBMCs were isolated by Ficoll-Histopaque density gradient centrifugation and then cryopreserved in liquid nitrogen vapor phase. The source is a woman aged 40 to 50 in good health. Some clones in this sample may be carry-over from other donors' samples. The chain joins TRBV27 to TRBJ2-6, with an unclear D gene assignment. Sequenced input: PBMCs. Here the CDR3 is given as CASSPFSGANVLTF. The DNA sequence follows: TGTGCCAGCAGTCCCTTTTCTGGGGCCAACGTCCTGACTTTC.